This entry lists 22 T cell receptor beta chains sequenced from one sample in a study of T cell changes during pregnancy in multiple sclerosis (dated by TCRdb to the late 2010s). The library was built by means of the immunoSEQ multiplex PCR assay. TCRdb provides this immuneACCESS table in a form limited to in-frame rearrangements. Some clones are lacking; in checked studies, under half of them reflect an unresolved V gene, and why the rest are absent is not known. Recorded for this sample are about 48,000 clones; roughly 92% of them occurred a single time. The ten largest clones capture roughly 0.91% of the sample. Sample: CD4+ T cells from peripheral blood mononuclear cells, taken in the second trimester of pregnancy. The receptors shown here come from a female donor in good health, enrolled as a control in a pregnancy study.

A remark on this clone: This same CDR3 is encoded by further DNA sequences in the sample. The chain recombines TRBV6-5 with TRBJ2-7, with a possible D match to TRBD2 (6 bases). V shed 0 bases and J shed 3 bases, with 12 bases lying between them. Per the germline V gene, CDR1 is MNHEY and CDR2 is SVGAGI. This CDR3 spans 15 amino acids. The CDR3 DNA reads TGTGCCAGCAGTTACTCGAGTGGCGGGATCTACGAGCAGTACTTC. It encodes CASSYSSGGIYEQYF.

V gene TRBV10-3 combines with J gene TRBJ2-1; 14 nucleotides line up with TRBD2. Germline V lookup: CDR1 ENHRY, CDR2 SYGVKD. Trimming cost V 0 bases and J 12 bases; bases outside gene matches: 4. This CDR3 region has 15 residues. This CDR3 is CAISESGTSGSAQFF. CDR3 bases: TGTGCCATCAGTGAGTCCGGGACTAGCGGGAGTGCGCAGTTCTTC.

V and J are TRBV4-3 and TRBJ1-3; maybe TRBD1 (6 bases). The CDR3 loop spans 17 amino acids. Per germline, CDR1 LGHNA and CDR2 YSLEER. The germline V and J ends were trimmed by 1 base and 3 bases, with 16 bases remaining between them. CDR3 sequence reads: CASSQVQRGLGGNTIYF. DNA of the CDR3: TGCGCCAGCAGCCAAGTCCAGAGGGGGTTAGGTGGAAACACCATATATTTT.

This clone came up a few times. This rearrangement joins TRBV7-8 to TRBJ2-7; 8 nucleotides line up with TRBD1. The CDR3 length is 14 residues. Germline V gene data show CDR1 as SGHVS and CDR2 as FQNEAQ. Trimming removed 3 bases from V and 5 bases from J; junction bases left unmatched: 6. DNA of the CDR3: TGTGCCAGCAGCTTCGGACAGGGCACCCACGAGCAGTACTTC. Its protein product is CASSFGQGTHEQYF. The full variable domain, with the rest looked up from reference TRBV7-8 and TRBJ2-7, is GAGVSQSPRYKVAKRGQDVALRCDPISGHVSLFWYQQALGQGPEFLTYFQNEAQLDKSGLPSDRFFAERPEGSVSTLKIQRTQQEDSAVYLCASSFGQGTHEQYFGPGTRLTVT.

The chain is built from TRBV6-5 and TRBJ2-2; tentative D call: TRBD1 (7 bases). Deletions cut 5 bases from V and 6 bases from J, with 13 bases between. Germline lookup yields CDR1 MNHEY and CDR2 SVGAGI. The CDR3 sequence is 14 residues long. This CDR3 reads CASSAGGKAGELFF. The CDR3, as DNA: TGTGCCAGCAGTGCAGGGGGGAAGGCCGGGGAGCTGTTTTTT.

This clone was seen a handful of times. The chain uses TRBV10-3 and TRBJ2-7; weak D call: TRBD1 (6 bases). This CDR3 is built from 13 residues. Germline CDR1 reads ENHRY; CDR2 reads SYGVKD. V was pared by 2 bases and J by 6 bases, with 11 bases between. CDR3 sequence: CAISERRDTEQYF. The CDR3 nucleotides are TGTGCCATCAGTGAGCGCAGGGACACCGAGCAGTACTTC.

The chain joins TRBV10-1 to TRBJ2-1, with 7 bases aligning to TRBD2. The CDR3 loop spans 15 amino acids. CDR1 and CDR2 from the germline V gene are WNHNN and SYGVQD (reference sequence). V lost 8 bases to trimming and J lost 0 bases; unmatched junction nucleotides: 7. The CDR3 spells CASSRSGNSYNEQFF. CDR3 bases: TGCGCCAGCTCCCGAAGCGGGAACTCCTACAATGAGCAGTTCTTC.

The chain has TRBV5-6 and TRBJ2-3; 12 bases line up with TRBD2. The germline V gene encodes CDR1 SGHDT and CDR2 YYEEEE. The CDR3 has 18 residues. The ends lost 3 bases at V and 2 bases at J; junction bases unmatched: 10. For the CDR3, the DNA is TGTGCCAGCAGCTCTCCTAGCGGGGGGGGTACGTACACAGATACGCAGTATTTT. Protein sequence: CASSSPSGGGTYTDTQYF.

This chain connects TRBV4-1 to TRBJ2-1; a possible D gene is TRBD2 (5 bases). With 0 bases removed from V and 10 bases from J, the gap between germline ends came to 10 bases. The CDR3 is made up of 13 amino acids. Germline V gene lookup returns CDR1 MGHRA and CDR2 YSYEKL. The CDR3: CASSQELATEQFF. CDR3 in DNA: TGCGCCAGCAGCCAAGAGCTAGCCACGGAGCAGTTCTTC.

The chain recombines TRBV7-2 with TRBJ2-7, with 7 bases lining up with TRBD2. The germline V gene has CDR1 SGHTA and CDR2 FQGNSA. The CDR3 has 14 residues. V shed 1 base, J shed 2 bases, and the junction held 2 bases outside the gene matches. The CDR3 bases are TGTGCCAGCAGCTTAGGCGGGAGTACCTACGAGCAGTACTTC. As protein: CASSLGGSTYEQYF.

A single count supports this clone. J is TRBJ2-5 and V is TRBV27; perhaps TRBD1 as D (7 bases). The germline gives CDR1 MNHEY, CDR2 SMNVEV (reference sequence). Trimming took 6 bases from V and 2 from J, leaving 13 bases between them. The CDR3 runs to 14 residues. The CDR3 here is CASRVQGGQETQYF. CDR3 DNA sequence: TGTGCCAGCAGGGTGCAGGGGGGACAAGAGACCCAGTACTTC.

As concerns this clone: No conserved phenylalanine or tryptophan is present at the end of the CDR3, so a read error is the likely explanation. The V call is TRBV5-1, the J call TRBJ1-1; D is possibly TRBD1 (5 bases). V lost 0 bases and J lost 8, with 5 bases in between. Germline CDR1 reads SGHRS; CDR2 reads YFSETQ. The CDR3 length is 11 residues. The CDR3 here is CASSLEGEAFL. The CDR3 bases are TGCGCCAGCAGCTTGGAGGGGGAAGCTTTCCTT.

The chain is built from TRBV28 and TRBJ1-6; D not resolved. The CDR3 totals 10 residues. Trimming removed 8 bases from V and 8 bases from J, with 4 bases in between. The germline gives CDR1 MDHEN, CDR2 SYDVKM. Written as DNA, the CDR3 is TGTGCCAGCGGAGATTCACCCCTCCACTTT. Its protein is CASGDSPLHF.

The rearrangement joins TRBV7-9 to TRBJ1-1; tentative D call: TRBD1 (5 bases). This CDR3 comprises 14 residues. V dropped 3 bases and J dropped 1 base, with 9 bases sitting between them. Looked up from germline, CDR1 is SEHNR and CDR2 is FQNEAQ (reference sequence). As DNA, the CDR3 is TGTGCCAGCAGCTTGGTGGGGGGGAACACTGAAGCTTTCTTT. Its protein is CASSLVGGNTEAFF.

This rearrangement joins TRBV28 to TRBJ1-1; 7 nucleotides line up with TRBD1. This CDR3 is built from 15 residues. J lost 5 bases, V lost 6 bases, and 12 bases had no gene match. Germline V gene data show CDR1 as MDHEN and CDR2 as SYDVKM. The CDR3 nucleotides are TGTGCCAGCAGGCCCACAACAGGGGTAGCAACTGAAGCTTTCTTT. This gives the protein CASRPTTGVATEAFF.

The chain is built from TRBV27 and TRBJ2-5, with TRBD2 matching over 13 bases. Unmatched junction bases numbered 5, after V lost 5 bases and J lost 2 bases. Germline values: CDR1 MNHEY, CDR2 SMNVEV (reference sequence). CDR3 length: 16 amino acids. CDR3 region: CASSRLAGGSQETQYF. CDR3 DNA: TGTGCCAGCAGTCGACTAGCGGGGGGTAGTCAAGAGACCCAGTACTTC.

This clone was counted once. The chain has TRBV19 and TRBJ1-4; 9 bases line up with TRBD1. CDR3 size: 14 residues. CDR1 and CDR2 (germline): LNHDA, SQIVND (reference sequence). J was trimmed by 10 bases and V by 6 bases; bases with no gene match: 9. The CDR3 spells CASSKTGGLGKLFF. Here the CDR3 DNA reads TGTGCCAGTAGCAAAACAGGGGGCTTAGGAAAACTGTTTTTT.

This chain connects TRBV28 to TRBJ2-3; 8 nucleotides line up with TRBD2. CDR3 length equals 15 residues. Per germline, CDR1 MDHEN and CDR2 SYDVKM. Trimming at V came to 5 bases and at J to 2 bases, leaving 6 bases not matched to a gene. Written as DNA, the CDR3 is TGTGCCAGCAGTGACATAGCGGGAATCACAGATACGCAGTATTTT. It is translated as CASSDIAGITDTQYF.

The CDR3 sequence: CASSLRDYYEQYF. In nucleotides, the CDR3 is TGTGCCAGCAGTTTAAGGGACTACTACGAGCAGTACTTC. The J gene is TRBJ2-7, the V gene TRBV27; 7 bases align to TRBD2. The CDR3 has 13 amino acids. With V trimmed by 2 bases and J by 3 bases, 1 base remained unmatched. Per the germline V gene, CDR1 is MNHEY and CDR2 is SMNVEV (reference sequence).

This chain links TRBV4-3 with TRBJ1-6; a weak D match, TRBD1 (5 bases). This CDR3 region has 14 residues. The germline gives CDR1 LGHNA, CDR2 YSLEER. The germline V and J ends were trimmed by 4 bases and 4 bases, with 8 bases remaining between them. The CDR3 nucleotides read TGCGCCAGCAGCCTTGACAGATATAATTCACCCCTCCACTTT. Translating it yields CASSLDRYNSPLHF.

This chain joins TRBV21-1 and TRBJ2-1; the D segment call TRBD2 is taken from the table without a DNA check. TRBV21-1 corresponds to a pseudogene. This CDR3 is 16 amino acids long. CDR3 bases: TGTGCCAGCAGCAATAGAGACGGGGACTCCTACAATGAGCAGTTCTTC. The encoded protein is CASSNRDGDSYNEQFF.

The rearrangement joins TRBV5-1 to TRBJ2-5, with 7 bases aligning to TRBD2. CDR1 and CDR2 (germline): SGHRS, YFSETQ. CDR3 length: 16 amino acids. The V segment lost 1 base and the J segment 0 bases; nucleotides outside the gene matches: 6. CDR3 sequence reads: CASSLISGTYQETQYF. The CDR3 DNA sequence: TGCGCCAGCAGCTTGATCAGCGGGACCTACCAAGAGACCCAGTACTTC. Combining the CDR3 with reference TRBV5-1 and TRBJ2-5 gives the whole variable domain KAGVTQTPRYLIKTRGQQVTLSCSPISGHRSVSWYQQTPGQGLQFLFEYFSETQRNKGNFPGRFSGRQFSNSRSEMNVSTLELGDSALYLCASSLISGTYQETQYFGPGTRLLVL.